This T cell receptor beta chain is from a study of cytomegalovirus exposure and HLA in healthy donors. With 60 Vbeta and 13 Jbeta primers, the PCR was carried out. Methods used by the authors: About 10 million shared chains were among tens of millions of unique TCR beta chains counted in a later analysis. Data came from immunoSEQ multiplex PCR; TCRdb stores just in-frame clones and leaves some out. V and J calls and clone size follow that table, whereas D and trimming were derived from the DNA. The sample records 160,000 or so clones, 70% to 80% being singletons. This clone was observed a few times. Its target is unknown. The CDR3 has 15 amino acids. In germline, CDR1 is SGHTA, CDR2 FQGNSA. V lost 3 bases, J lost 9 bases, and 18 bases lay in between. General observations from the study: Per published accounts, TCR beta sequences correctly predicted the HLA-A and HLA-B alleles of most subjects. Researchers reported in a later analysis that a missense DCLRE1C variant was tied to TCR beta V- and J-gene trimming. Indistinguishability led to the exclusion of some V segments, TRBV6-2 and TRBV6-3 included.

The V gene is TRBV7-2, the J gene TRBJ2-1, with a weak D call TRBD1 (5 bases). Sequencing was performed on PBMCs. The sequence was collected from a woman between 40 and 55 years old in good health and CMV-seronegative. The CDR3 loop is CASSFGTDKGSEQFF. As DNA, the CDR3 is TGTGCCAGCAGCTTTGGAACGGACAAAGGCAGTGAGCAGTTCTTC.